This record concerns one T cell receptor beta chain sequence. This CDR3 has 18 residues. CDR1 is SGHAT, CDR2 FQNNGV, per germline. V lost 5 bases and J lost 7; bases outside the gene matches: 15. This sample was taken from a study of blood T cell repertoires in COVID-19. Study information: Donors in the United States, Italy and Spain gave samples during acute or convalescent COVID-19. T cells, B-cell-depleted T cells, or PBMCs provided the cDNA or gDNA that served as material.

Original data processing: From reference gene primer amplification, estimates of nucleated cell counts were derived. Assay used: immunoSEQ multiplex PCR; TCRdb lists only in-frame clones, some missing. The V and J calls and the clone size are those of that table, but D and trimming were determined from the DNA. The sample has about 58,000 clones, about nine tenths seen once. The chain joins TRBV11-2 to TRBJ1-6; TRBD1 matches at 9 bases. The sample taken for sequencing was peripheral blood. This receptor was identified in a woman aged 55-75 years with active COVID-19. The DNA of the CDR3 is TGTGCCAGCAGCCCGGGACAGGGTGGTGGTTTTGGAAATTCACCCCTCCACTTT. Translated: CASSPGQGGGFGNSPLHF.